One sample yielded the 30 T cell receptor beta chains listed below, sequenced in a study of a mutant IDH1 vaccine in newly diagnosed glioma. Time point indicated: baseline, week 1 (first vaccination visit). Noted treatment: pre-vaccination baseline after standard-of-care therapy. Method: immunoSEQ multiplex PCR; TCRdb's copy keeps in-frame clones and lacks some. The data hold roughly 70,000 clones, with around 86% observed a single time. The source was PBMCs, collected from a glioma patient treated with radiotherapy, temozolomide or both. The receptors stem from a man aged 25-45 years with glioma.

The chain combines TRBV7-2 with TRBJ2-3; D is unresolved. The CDR3 totals 13 residues. V shed 5 bases and J shed 7 bases, with 13 bases lying between them. Germline V gene sequence: CDR1 SGHTA, CDR2 FQGNSA. The CDR3 spells CASSPTEANTQYF. DNA for the CDR3: TGTGCCAGCAGCCCCACCGAGGCAAATACGCAGTATTTT.

This clone has a handful of counts. The chain couples TRBV5-6 to TRBJ1-4; 9 bases are shared with TRBD1. After removal of 4 bases from V and 7 bases from J, the junction contained 8 bases not matched to a gene. This CDR3 region has 15 residues. The germline CDR1 and CDR2 sequences are SGHDT and YYEEEE. The CDR3 region is CASSLAGQGSEKLFF. The CDR3 coding sequence is TGTGCCAGCAGCCTCGCGGGACAGGGAAGTGAAAAACTGTTTTTT.

DNA for the CDR3: TGTGCCAGCATCTTAAGTGGGACAGGGGGCCGATGGCCCCAGCATTTT. It codes for CASILSGTGGRWPQHF. The chain uses TRBV28 and TRBJ1-5, with 12 bases identical to TRBD1. Germline V gives CDR1 MDHEN, CDR2 SYDVKM. With V trimmed by 7 bases and J by 9 bases, 13 bases remained unmatched. This CDR3 is built from 16 residues.

The chain is built from TRBV27 and TRBJ1-4; D is possibly TRBD1 (6 bases). This CDR3 comprises 16 residues. CDR1 and CDR2 (germline): MNHEY, SMNVEV (reference sequence). V lost 5 bases to trimming and J lost 2 bases, with 15 bases between them. The CDR3 bases are TGTGCCAGCAGTCCGGGACAAAGGTCGACTAATGAAAAACTGTTTTTT. Amino acids: CASSPGQRSTNEKLFF.

The chain recombines TRBV5-1 with TRBJ2-7; possible D gene TRBD1, 7 bases. The CDR3 is made up of 18 amino acids. Looked up from germline, CDR1 is SGHRS and CDR2 is YFSETQ. Trimming took 1 base from V and 0 from J, leaving 20 bases between them. The CDR3 DNA sequence: TGCGCCAGCAGCTTGTACCCCAACGCAGGGGGGAACTCCTACGAGCAGTACTTC. It translates to CASSLYPNAGGNSYEQYF.

The chain employs TRBV4-1 and TRBJ1-2; a possible D gene is TRBD1 (5 bases). The V gene lost 0 bases and the J gene lost 4 bases, with 15 bases spanning the gap. Looked up from germline, CDR1 is MGHRA and CDR2 is YSYEKL. This CDR3 contains 16 residues. The CDR3 loop is CASSQERGRTPYGYTF. CDR3 DNA: TGCGCCAGCAGCCAAGAGAGGGGCAGGACCCCCTATGGCTACACCTTC.

The genes are TRBV9 and TRBJ1-1; D is unclear. V lost 0 bases, J lost 1 base, and 13 bases lay in between. This CDR3 has 16 residues. Germline V lookup: CDR1 SGDLS, CDR2 YYNGEE. The CDR3 loop is CASSVATSKGNTEAFF. In DNA form, the CDR3 reads TGTGCCAGCAGCGTAGCTACTTCAAAGGGGAACACTGAAGCTTTCTTT.

The rearrangement uses TRBV7-9 and TRBJ1-1, with D tentatively TRBD1 (5 bases). Per the germline V gene, CDR1 is SEHNR and CDR2 is FQNEAQ (reference sequence). The CDR3 totals 16 residues. V lost 1 base and J lost 4, with 16 bases in between. The CDR3 region has the DNA TGTGCCAGCAGCTTAGTTGTGGGGCCGGGAGTCACTGAAGCTTTCTTT. Its translation: CASSLVVGPGVTEAFF.

This chain links TRBV7-6 with TRBJ1-2, with 7 bases aligning to TRBD1. Per germline, CDR1 SGHVS and CDR2 FNYEAQ. The CDR3 has 18 amino acids. The J segment lost 0 bases and the V segment lost 7 bases, leaving 17 bases of the junction unmatched. This CDR3 is CASILPTFRTGANYGYTF. CDR3 nucleotides: TGTGCCAGCATCCTCCCCACTTTTCGGACAGGAGCTAACTATGGCTACACCTTC.

J is TRBJ2-1 and V is TRBV6-5, with D hard to call. This CDR3 spans 13 amino acids. The germline V and J ends were trimmed by 6 bases and 6 bases, with 12 bases remaining between them. Per the germline V gene, CDR1 is MNHEY and CDR2 is SVGAGI. CDR3 protein: CASREGFGNEQFF. The CDR3 DNA is TGTGCCAGCAGGGAAGGTTTTGGCAATGAGCAGTTCTTC.

V usage is TRBV5-6 and J usage is TRBJ2-3, with D possibly matching TRBD1 (6 bases). V shed 3 bases and J shed 7 bases, with 18 bases lying between them. The CDR3 has 15 amino acids. Germline loops: CDR1 SGHDT, CDR2 YYEEEE. CDR3 in amino acids: CASSSSYREGYTQYF. CDR3 in DNA: TGTGCCAGCAGCTCAAGCTACAGGGAAGGATATACGCAGTATTTT.

V is TRBV27 and J is TRBJ1-6; no clear D gene. Looked up from germline, CDR1 is MNHEY and CDR2 is SMNVEV (reference sequence). The length of the CDR3 is 14 residues. Between the trimmed V and J ends, which lost 3 bases and 8 bases, there was a span of 11 bases. The CDR3 sequence is CASSLFTSYSPLHF. The CDR3, as DNA: TGTGCCAGCAGTTTGTTTACTTCGTATTCACCCCTCCACTTT.

This rearrangement joins TRBV18 to TRBJ1-5; 7 bases line up with TRBD1. CDR1 KGHSH and CDR2 LQKENI come from the germline V gene. Trimming cost V 2 bases and J 1 base; bases outside gene matches: 2. The CDR3 is 15 residues long. CDR3 in DNA: TGTGCCAGCTCACCAATGACAGGGAGCAATCAGCCCCAGCATTTT. Translated: CASSPMTGSNQPQHF.

The chain joins TRBV7-9 to TRBJ2-5; D might be TRBD1 (6 bases). The CDR3 loop spans 16 amino acids. Germline V CDR1 and CDR2: SEHNR, FQNEAQ (reference sequence). V lost 7 bases and J 0 bases, leaving 18 bases between the germline ends. The DNA for the CDR3 is TGTGCCAGCACAAACATCAGGAACAGGGACCAAGAGACCCAGTACTTC. This sequence encodes CASTNIRNRDQETQYF.

This chain joins TRBV7-8 and TRBJ1-1; D is undetermined. The V gene lost 1 base and the J gene lost 1 base, with 16 bases spanning the gap. The CDR3 contains 17 residues. Germline lookup yields CDR1 SGHVS and CDR2 FQNEAQ. The DNA of the CDR3 is TGTGCCAGCAGCTTAGAGTCGCTGGTGGTAACGAACACTGAAGCTTTCTTT. Residues: CASSLESLVVTNTEAFF.

The CDR3 loop reads CASSPTQEYEQYF. DNA for the CDR3: TGTGCCAGCTCACCAACGCAGGAGTACGAGCAGTACTTC. The rearrangement joins TRBV18 to TRBJ2-7, with D unresolved. CDR3 length: 13 amino acids. V was cut by 2 bases and J by 4 bases, with 9 bases left in between. Per germline, CDR1 KGHSH and CDR2 LQKENI.

The V gene is TRBV4-1, the J gene TRBJ2-5; no definite D call. The CDR3 extends over 12 amino acids. In germline, CDR1 is MGHRA, CDR2 YSYEKL. V lost 3 bases and J 7 bases, leaving 9 bases between the germline ends. The CDR3 region is CASSHPLGTQYF. The CDR3 coding sequence is TGCGCCAGCAGCCACCCCTTGGGGACCCAGTACTTC.

This CDR3 is CASSPIPATGERGNQPQHF. As DNA, the CDR3 is TGTGCCAGCAGCCCCATTCCCGCAACAGGGGAGAGAGGCAATCAGCCCCAGCATTTT. The chain recombines TRBV7-9 with TRBJ1-5; 7 bases agree with TRBD1. J lost 2 bases, V lost 5 bases, and 18 bases had no gene match. CDR3 length: 19 residues. Germline CDR1 is SEHNR and CDR2 is FQNEAQ (reference sequence).

The J gene is TRBJ1-5, the V gene TRBV10-3; D gene unclear. The CDR3 contains 13 residues. The V gene's germline CDR1 is ENHRY and CDR2 SYGVKD. Between the trimmed V and J ends, which lost 4 bases and 4 bases, there was a span of 8 bases. This CDR3 is CAISGTENQPQHF. The DNA of the CDR3 is TGTGCCATCAGTGGAACCGAAAATCAGCCCCAGCATTTT.

The gene calls are TRBV5-1 and TRBJ1-2, with D maybe TRBD1 (6 bases). The CDR3 extends over 17 amino acids. Germline assignment: CDR1 SGHRS and CDR2 YFSETQ. Trimming left V 5 bases short and J 5 bases short, with 25 bases between. This CDR3 reads CASSRIPGEGGLYGYTF. DNA of the CDR3: TGCGCCAGCAGTCGGATCCCCGGAGAGGGGGGGCTTTATGGCTACACCTTC. Complete variable domain (other parts from reference TRBV5-1 and TRBJ1-2): KAGVTQTPRYLIKTRGQQVTLSCSPISGHRSVSWYQQTPGQGLQFLFEYFSETQRNKGNFPGRFSGRQFSNSRSEMNVSTLELGDSALYLCASSRIPGEGGLYGYTFGSGTRLTVV.

This chain joins TRBV5-4 and TRBJ2-5, with TRBD1 matching over 9 bases. The J call is doubtful: the DNA matches TRBJ2-7 better. This CDR3 is 17 amino acids long. CDR1 is SGHNT and CDR2 is YYREEE in the germline V gene (reference sequence). The CDR3 protein is CASSLIKTGQGPHEQYF. The CDR3 region has the DNA TGTGCCAGCAGCTTGATAAAGACGGGACAGGGCCCCCACGAGCAGTACTTC.

The V call is TRBV6-5, the J call TRBJ1-2, with D possibly TRBD1 on 5 matching bases. This CDR3 is built from 13 residues. Trimming removed 2 bases from V and 4 bases from J, with 8 bases in between. Per germline, CDR1 MNHEY and CDR2 SVGAGI. CDR3 nucleotide sequence: TGTGCCAGCAGTTACGACAGAAGCTATGGCTACACCTTC. Translation: CASSYDRSYGYTF.

This clone was found a few times. V usage is TRBV18 and J usage is TRBJ1-1; perhaps TRBD1 as D (6 bases). There are 16 residues in the CDR3. Looked up from germline, CDR1 is KGHSH and CDR2 is LQKENI. With 1 base removed from V and 0 bases from J, the gap between germline ends came to 12 bases. For the CDR3, the DNA is TGTGCCAGCTCACCACAGGGGGTCGGAATGAACACTGAAGCTTTCTTT. Its translation: CASSPQGVGMNTEAFF.

Only one count was recorded for this clone. The chain joins TRBV15 to TRBJ2-1; 11 bases are a match to TRBD1. The germline CDR1 and CDR2 sequences are LNHNV and YYDKDF (reference sequence). This CDR3 is 19 amino acids long. After removal of 1 base from V and 0 bases from J, the junction contained 8 bases not matched to a gene. In nucleotides, the CDR3 is TGTGCCACCAGCAGAGGGGACAGGGGGTGGATAAGCTCCTACAATGAGCAGTTCTTC. It codes for CATSRGDRGWISSYNEQFF.

This chain links TRBV7-9 with TRBJ1-4; D possibly corresponds to TRBD1 (5 bases). V was cut by 5 bases and J by 0 bases, with 16 bases left in between. Germline CDR1 reads SEHNR; CDR2 reads FQNEAQ (reference sequence). CDR3 length: 17 residues. CDR3 sequence (DNA): TGTGCCAGCAGCCTATTAACGGGGCGTGCAACTAATGAAAAACTGTTTTTT. It codes for CASSLLTGRATNEKLFF.

The gene calls are TRBV19 and TRBJ1-6; tentatively, D is TRBD1 (6 bases). The V and J ends lost 3 bases and 0 bases respectively, with 15 bases between them. The CDR3 length is 18 residues. Germline V lookup: CDR1 LNHDA, CDR2 SQIVND (reference sequence). This chain's CDR3 is CASSIAGGRSSYNSPLHF. The CDR3 DNA reads as TGTGCCAGTAGTATTGCCGGGGGCAGGAGCTCCTATAATTCACCCCTCCACTTT.

The rearrangement uses TRBV10-2 and TRBJ2-5; TRBD2 aligns across 9 bases. The junction had 3 bases not matched to a gene; V was cut back by 5 bases and J by 2 bases. Per the germline V gene, CDR1 is WSHSY and CDR2 is SAAADI. The CDR3 totals 14 residues. The CDR3 bases are TGCGCCAGCAGTCCTAGCGGGGTACAAGAGACCCAGTACTTC. Amino acids: CASSPSGVQETQYF.

This rearrangement joins TRBV5-1 to TRBJ2-2, with 7 bases matching TRBD1. This CDR3 is 16 amino acids long. Germline CDR1 SGHRS, CDR2 YFSETQ. V lost 0 bases to trimming and J lost 4 bases; unmatched junction nucleotides: 6. The CDR3 is CASSLEGTVATGELFF. The CDR3, as DNA: TGCGCCAGCAGCTTGGAGGGGACAGTAGCCACCGGGGAGCTGTTTTTT.

This chain links TRBV29-1 with TRBJ1-2; 7 positions agree with TRBD1. CDR1 SQVTM and CDR2 ANQGSEA come from the germline V gene. The CDR3 runs 12 residues. Trimming removed 5 bases from V and 4 bases from J; junction bases left unmatched: 4. The DNA of the CDR3 is TGCAGCGTTTTGACAGGGATCTATGGCTACACCTTC. Amino acids: CSVLTGIYGYTF.

The chain has TRBV25-1 and TRBJ2-1, with 9 bases that match TRBD1. This CDR3 has 13 amino acids. CDR1 is MGHDK and CDR2 is SYGVNS in the germline V gene. Unmatched junction bases numbered 10, after V lost 11 bases and J lost 8 bases. CDR3 DNA sequence: TGTGCCGGACTTTCAGACAGGGGGTATGAGCAGTTCTTC. Protein: CAGLSDRGYEQFF. Full variable domain (missing parts from reference TRBV25-1 and TRBJ2-1): EADIYQTPRYLVIGTGKKITLECSQTMGHDKMYWYQQDPGMELHLIHYSYGVNSTEKGDLSSESTVSRIRTEHFPLTLESARPSHTSQYLCAGLSDRGYEQFFGPGTRLTVL.